This T cell receptor (beta chain) was sequenced in a study of radiation and T cells in renal cell carcinoma. As to time point: blood 2 weeks post-SBRT. Indicated treatment: 15 Gy SBRT to primary tumor, nephrectomy 4 weeks later. This clone was counted once. Produced via immunoSEQ multiplex PCR; TCRdb's table is partial and in-frame only. The sample holds approximately 120,000 clones, 81% seen once. The CDR3 loop spans 19 amino acids. In germline, CDR1 is MRHNA, CDR2 SNTAGT. V was cut by 0 bases and J by 4 bases, with 22 bases left in between. V is TRBV6-4 and J is TRBJ1-5, with D tentatively TRBD1 (6 bases). The starting material was blood, obtained from a patient whose treatment included radiotherapy and nephrectomy. The clonotype comes from a man aged 45-65 years with renal cell carcinoma. CDR3 nucleotides: TGTGCCAGCAGTGACTCGAGTCGGGGGGGCCCACTCTTGAATCAGCCCCAGCATTTT. Translated, it gives CASSDSSRGGPLLNQPQHF.